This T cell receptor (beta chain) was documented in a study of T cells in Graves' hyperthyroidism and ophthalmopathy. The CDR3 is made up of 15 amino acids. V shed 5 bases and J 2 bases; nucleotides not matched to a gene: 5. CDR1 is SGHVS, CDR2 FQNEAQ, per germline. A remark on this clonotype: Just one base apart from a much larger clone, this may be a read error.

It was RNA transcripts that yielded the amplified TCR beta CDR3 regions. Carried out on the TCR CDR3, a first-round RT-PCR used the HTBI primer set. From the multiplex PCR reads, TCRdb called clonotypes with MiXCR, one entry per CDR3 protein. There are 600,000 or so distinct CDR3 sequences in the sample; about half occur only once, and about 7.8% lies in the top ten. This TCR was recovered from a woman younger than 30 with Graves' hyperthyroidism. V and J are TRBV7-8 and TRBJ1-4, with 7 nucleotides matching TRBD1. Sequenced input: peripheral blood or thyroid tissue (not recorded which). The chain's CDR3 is CASSRSGQTNEKLFF. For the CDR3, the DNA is TGTGCCAGCAGCCGATCGGGACAGACTAATGAAAAACTGTTTTTT.